The 27 T cell receptor beta chains given below trace back to one sample, sequenced in a study of T cell responses to AZD1222 COVID-19 vaccine. Assay: immunoSEQ multiplex PCR; the TCRdb copy retains only in-frame clones and omits some. Of more than 150,000 clones in the sample, approximately 92% were seen once. Sequenced here: peripheral blood, sampled on day 0 of AZD1222 vaccination. The receptor source for this set is an adult in good health.

The rearrangement uses TRBV6-1 and TRBJ1-1; 7 nucleotides line up with TRBD1. The CDR3 runs to 13 residues. The germline V gene has CDR1 MNHNS and CDR2 SASEGT. J lost 2 bases, V lost 7 bases, and 4 bases had no gene match. This chain's CDR3 is CASIRQGNTEAFF. DNA of the CDR3: TGTGCCAGCATAAGACAGGGAAACACTGAAGCTTTCTTT.

The chain links TRBV5-8 to TRBJ2-2; D call uncertain. There are 20 residues in the CDR3. The V gene lost 4 bases and the J gene lost 2 bases, with 27 bases spanning the gap. Germline CDR1 and CDR2: SGHTS and YDEGEE. The CDR3 sequence: CASSGLDLQARWANTGELFF. As DNA, the CDR3 is TGTGCCAGCAGCGGGCTGGATCTGCAGGCTCGGTGGGCTAACACCGGGGAGCTGTTTTTT. Looking up the rest from reference TRBV5-8 and TRBJ2-2 gives the full variable domain: EAGVTQSPTHLIKTRGQQATLRCSPISGHTSVYWYQQALGLGLQFLLWYDEGEERNRGNFPPRFSGRQFPNYSSELNVNALELEDSALYLCASSGLDLQARWANTGELFFGEGSRLTVL.

This clone has just one count. The rearrangement uses TRBV30 and TRBJ1-1, with D unclear. V shed 3 bases and J shed 2 bases, with 7 bases lying between them. From germline, CDR1 is GTSNPN and CDR2 SVGIG (reference sequence). CDR3 length: 12 residues. The CDR3, as DNA: TGTGCCTGGAGCGTTGGTAACACTGAAGCTTTCTTT. Protein product: CAWSVGNTEAFF.

This sequence joins TRBV10-2 and TRBJ1-1; D call uncertain. V was cut by 2 bases and J by 7 bases, with 8 bases left in between. The germline CDR1 and CDR2 sequences are WSHSY and SAAADI. CDR3 length: 12 residues. The CDR3 is CASSERQLEAFF. CDR3 nucleotides: TGCGCCAGCAGTGAGAGGCAGCTTGAAGCTTTCTTT.

The chain carries TRBV2 and TRBJ2-7; D gene ambiguous. The CDR3 extends over 10 amino acids. Germline lookup yields CDR1 SNHLY and CDR2 FYNNEI. Trimming removed 9 bases from V and 0 bases from J, with 3 bases in between. The CDR3 is CASSSYEQYF. The DNA of the CDR3 is TGTGCCAGTTCCTCCTACGAGCAGTACTTC.

The chain joins TRBV28 to TRBJ1-2; the D gene is possibly TRBD1 (6 bases). V was trimmed by 4 bases and J by 5 bases, leaving 14 bases between them. The CDR3 is made up of 14 amino acids. Germline CDR1 is MDHEN and CDR2 is SYDVKM. The CDR3 loop is CASSSGTKLYGYTF. The CDR3 coding sequence is TGTGCCAGCAGTTCCGGGACAAAGCTGTATGGCTACACCTTC.

This clone was detected only once. The chain links TRBV5-5 to TRBJ2-1; 8 nucleotides align to TRBD1. J gave up 4 bases and V 1 base, and 1 base lay outside the gene matches. The CDR3 extends over 14 amino acids. Germline values: CDR1 SGHKS, CDR2 YYEKEE (reference sequence). The CDR3 is CASSLTGGYNEQFF. CDR3 in DNA: TGTGCCAGCAGCTTGACAGGGGGATACAATGAGCAGTTCTTC.

The V and J genes are TRBV7-2 and TRBJ1-5; a possible D gene is TRBD1 (6 bases). The germline V and J ends were trimmed by 2 bases and 0 bases, with 11 bases remaining between them. This CDR3 contains 16 residues. Germline lookup yields CDR1 SGHTA and CDR2 FQGNSA. The CDR3 DNA sequence: TGTGCCAGCAGCTTAAGGCCAGGGGATAGCAATCAGCCCCAGCATTTT. Amino acid sequence: CASSLRPGDSNQPQHF.

The rearrangement joins TRBV21-1 to TRBJ1-2; the table gives TRBD1 as D, unverified against the DNA. TRBV21-1 is recorded as a pseudogene. This CDR3 is 13 amino acids long. The CDR3 loop is CASTLQGWQGYTF. DNA of the CDR3: TGTGCCAGCACCTTACAGGGGTGGCAGGGCTACACCTTC.

This clone has just a few counts. CDR3 amino acids: CASSPSVGYGRSNTEAFF. As DNA, the CDR3 is TGTGCCAGCTCACCTTCGGTAGGGTACGGACGTTCGAACACTGAAGCTTTCTTT. The chain employs TRBV18 and TRBJ1-1; D ambiguous. CDR3 length: 18 amino acids. Trimming removed 3 bases at V and 1 base at J, with 21 bases between. The germline CDR1 and CDR2 sequences are KGHSH and LQKENI.

The chain links TRBV5-1 to TRBJ1-5; D uncertain. CDR1 is SGHRS, CDR2 YFSETQ, per germline. Trimming removed 4 bases from V and 5 bases from J, with 10 bases in between. The CDR3 is 13 residues long. The CDR3 loop reads CASSLAADQPQHF. The DNA of the CDR3 is TGCGCCAGCAGCCTGGCAGCCGATCAGCCCCAGCATTTT.

CDR3 region: CASSQTGVEDNEQFF. CDR3 DNA sequence: TGTGCCAGCAGCCAGACAGGAGTGGAGGACAATGAGCAGTTCTTC. V is TRBV7-6 and J is TRBJ2-1, with D possibly being TRBD1 (6 bases). Germline V gene data show CDR1 as SGHVS and CDR2 as FNYEAQ. The CDR3 is 15 amino acids. V was trimmed by 5 bases and J by 5 bases, leaving 16 bases between them. The full variable domain, its missing parts supplied by reference TRBV7-6 and TRBJ2-1, is GAGVSQSPRYKVTKRGQDVALRCDPISGHVSLYWYRQALGQGPEFLTYFNYEAQQDKSGLPNDRFSAERPEGSISTLTIQRTEQRDSAMYRCASSQTGVEDNEQFFGPGTRLTVL.

The chain employs TRBV10-1 and TRBJ1-6, with 9 bases lining up with TRBD1. The CDR3 extends over 14 amino acids. V trimming: 4 bases; J trimming: 10 bases; junction bases outside the gene matches: 5. Germline values: CDR1 WNHNN, CDR2 SYGVQD (reference sequence). In DNA, the CDR3 is TGCGCCAGCAGTGTGGACAGGGGAAACTCACCCCTCCACTTT. Translated, it gives CASSVDRGNSPLHF.

The V call is TRBV27, the J call TRBJ2-3; maybe TRBD2 (6 bases). V was cut by 6 bases and J by 2 bases, with 15 bases left in between. This CDR3 has 15 residues. Germline V gene sequence: CDR1 MNHEY, CDR2 SMNVEV (reference sequence). CDR3 nucleotide sequence: TGTGCCAGCAGGAAGCTGAAGGACTACACAGATACGCAGTATTTT. It translates to CASRKLKDYTDTQYF.

This clone occurred once. V and J are TRBV29-1 and TRBJ1-1; TRBD1 aligns across 7 bases. The germline V gene encodes CDR1 SQVTM and CDR2 ANQGSEA. The trim removed 7 bases at V and 4 bases at J, leaving 9 bases unmatched. The CDR3 length is 13 residues. This CDR3 reads CSAVTGYGTEAFF. The CDR3 region has the DNA TGCAGCGCCGTGACAGGGTACGGCACTGAAGCTTTCTTT.

This chain connects TRBV3-1 (or the pseudogene TRBV3-2) to TRBJ2-7, with D possibly being TRBD1 or TRBD2 (5 bases each). Germline V CDR1 and CDR2: LGHDT, YNNKEL (reference sequence). The V end was cut by 1 base, the J end by 6 bases, with 13 bases between. This CDR3 has 14 amino acids. CDR3 DNA: TGTGCCAGCAGCCAAGTCGTGCCAGGGAGCGAGCAGTACTTC. Amino acids: CASSQVVPGSEQYF.

V usage is TRBV28 and J usage is TRBJ2-3, with no clear D. Trimming cost V 6 bases and J 6 bases, with 13 bases left between them. The germline V gene has CDR1 MDHEN and CDR2 SYDVKM. The CDR3 has 13 residues. In DNA form, the CDR3 reads TGTGCCAGCAGCAACGGGCCCTTCGATACGCAGTATTTT. Encoded protein: CASSNGPFDTQYF.

The genes are TRBV6-6 and TRBJ1-5; 10 positions match TRBD1. V trimming: 0 bases; J trimming: 4 bases; junction bases outside the gene matches: 3. The germline CDR1 and CDR2 sequences are MNHNY and SVGAGI (reference sequence). The length of the CDR3 is 16 residues. In DNA form, the CDR3 reads TGTGCCAGCAGTTACTCGACAGGGGGCAAGAATCAGCCCCAGCATTTT. Encoded protein: CASSYSTGGKNQPQHF.

This chain links TRBV28 with TRBJ2-7, with D tentatively TRBD1 (6 bases). CDR3 length: 14 amino acids. Germline loops: CDR1 MDHEN, CDR2 SYDVKM. V lost 6 bases and J lost 3, with 15 bases in between. CDR3 in amino acids: CASSQPDRGYEQYF. CDR3 DNA: TGTGCCAGCAGCCAGCCGGACAGAGGCTACGAGCAGTACTTC.

The chain combines TRBV19 with TRBJ1-5, with D possibly TRBD1 on 5 matching bases. This CDR3 contains 17 residues. V was clipped by 0 bases and J by 1 base, with 13 bases between them. Germline V lookup: CDR1 LNHDA, CDR2 SQIVND (reference sequence). The CDR3 DNA reads as TGTGCCAGTAGTATAGATGGAGCCCAGGGCAGCAATCAGCCCCAGCATTTT. Its translation is CASSIDGAQGSNQPQHF.

CDR3 residues: CASSWTGSGNTIYF. In nucleotides, the CDR3 is TGTGCCAGCAGCTGGACAGGGAGCGGAAACACCATATATTTT. The chain combines TRBV7-2 with TRBJ1-3, with 8 bases fitting TRBD1. The germline CDR1 and CDR2 sequences are SGHTA and FQGNSA. Losses at the gene ends were 4 bases for V and 4 bases for J; bases not matched to a gene: 3. The CDR3 has 14 amino acids. The full variable domain, with the rest looked up from reference TRBV7-2 and TRBJ1-3, is GAGVSQSPSNKVTEKGKDVELRCDPISGHTALYWYRQSLGQGLEFLIYFQGNSAPDKSGLPSDRFSAERTGGSVSTLTIQRTQQEDSAVYLCASSWTGSGNTIYFGEGSWLTVV.

This clone was seen only once. The rearrangement uses TRBV5-6 and TRBJ2-5; D is undetermined. CDR3 size: 13 residues. V lost 0 bases to trimming and J lost 4 bases, with 7 bases between them. Germline V gene lookup returns CDR1 SGHDT and CDR2 YYEEEE. The CDR3 region has the DNA TGTGCCAGCAGCTTGGGCCGGCTAGAGACCCAGTACTTC. Residues: CASSLGRLETQYF.

This clone occurred once. The rearrangement joins TRBV4-1 to TRBJ1-4, with D maybe TRBD1 (5 bases). From germline, CDR1 is MGHRA and CDR2 YSYEKL. Trimming shortened V by 6 bases and J by 7 bases, and 21 bases separated the two germline ends. This CDR3 has 16 amino acids. CDR3 coding DNA: TGCGCCAGCAGGCAATCGGAAGGAGCAGGGAGTGAAAAACTGTTTTTT. Protein product: CASRQSEGAGSEKLFF.

This clone was detected ten times or more. The V call is TRBV7-9, the J call TRBJ2-7, with TRBD2 identical over 11 bases. Germline V gene lookup returns CDR1 SEHNR and CDR2 FQNEAQ (reference sequence). CDR3 length equals 17 residues. V gave up 4 bases and J gave up 7 bases; unmatched junction bases: 15. The CDR3 loop is CASSSRASGRSTSEQYF. CDR3 bases: TGTGCCAGCAGCTCCAGGGCTAGCGGGAGGTCTACCTCGGAGCAGTACTTC.

The chain recombines TRBV11-3 with TRBJ2-5; D may correspond to TRBD1 or TRBD2 (6 bases each). The CDR3 spans 15 residues. The germline V gene encodes CDR1 SGHNT and CDR2 YENEEA. V lost 8 bases to trimming and J lost 2 bases, with 18 bases between them. The CDR3 loop reads CASPTGDTFQETQYF. In DNA form, the CDR3 reads TGTGCCAGCCCTACGGGGGACACTTTTCAAGAGACCCAGTACTTC.

The J gene is TRBJ1-2, the V gene TRBV7-8; no clear D gene. With 5 bases removed from V and 6 bases from J, the gap between germline ends came to 10 bases. Per the germline V gene, CDR1 is SGHVS and CDR2 is FQNEAQ. The CDR3 consists of 12 residues. CDR3 loop: CASSPDRHGYTF. CDR3 in DNA: TGTGCCAGCAGCCCCGACCGACATGGCTACACCTTC. The full variable domain, with the rest looked up from reference TRBV7-8 and TRBJ1-2, is GAGVSQSPRYKVAKRGQDVALRCDPISGHVSLFWYQQALGQGPEFLTYFQNEAQLDKSGLPSDRFFAERPEGSVSTLKIQRTQQEDSAVYLCASSPDRHGYTFGSGTRLTVV.

The CDR3 DNA reads as TGTGCCAGCAGCAACGCCGACAGTTCGAACACTGAAGCTTTCTTT. This translates into CASSNADSSNTEAFF. The V call is TRBV7-8, the J call TRBJ1-1; possible D gene TRBD1, 5 bases. Trimming took 5 bases from V and 1 from J, leaving 14 bases between them. CDR3 size: 15 residues. Germline V CDR1 and CDR2: SGHVS, FQNEAQ.